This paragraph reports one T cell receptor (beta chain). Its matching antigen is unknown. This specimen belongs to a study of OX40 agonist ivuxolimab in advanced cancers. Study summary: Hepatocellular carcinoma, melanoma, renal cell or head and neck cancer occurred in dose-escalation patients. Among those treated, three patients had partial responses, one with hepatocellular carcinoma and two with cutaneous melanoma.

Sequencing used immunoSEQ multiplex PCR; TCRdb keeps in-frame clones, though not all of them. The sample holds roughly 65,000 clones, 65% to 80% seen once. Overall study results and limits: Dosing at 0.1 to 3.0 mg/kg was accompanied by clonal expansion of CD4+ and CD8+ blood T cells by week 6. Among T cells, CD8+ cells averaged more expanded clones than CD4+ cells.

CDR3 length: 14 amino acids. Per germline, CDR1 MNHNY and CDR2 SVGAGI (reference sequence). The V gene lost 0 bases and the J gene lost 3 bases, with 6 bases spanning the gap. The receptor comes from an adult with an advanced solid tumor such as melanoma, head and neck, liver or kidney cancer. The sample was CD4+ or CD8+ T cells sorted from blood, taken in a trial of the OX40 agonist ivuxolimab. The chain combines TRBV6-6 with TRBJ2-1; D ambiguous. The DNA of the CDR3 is TGTGCCAGCAGTTACTCGCTAGTCTACAATGAGCAGTTCTTC. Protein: CASSYSLVYNEQFF.